This T cell receptor beta chain was obtained from a study of T cells after yellow fever vaccination. Turning to the study itself: Low-cell-number fractions were prepared with SMART-Seq v4 Ultra Low Input. Study-wide findings and caveats: Although most clonotypes did not, a small share appeared in both CD4 and CD8 compartments. Once the booster was given, most primary-vaccination clones reappeared, at about 95% for CD4 and around 90% for CD8.

They built TCR cDNA with 5'RACE template switching, a step that put in a universal primer site and UMIs. TCRdb re-derived calls from the 5' RACE reads in MiXCR, one entry per CDR3 protein. Here the sample spans 310,000 or so distinct CDR3 sequences, around 6.8% being singletons. CDR1 is LGHNA and CDR2 is YNFKEQ in the germline V gene. CDR3 length: 16 amino acids. V lost 0 bases and J lost 7, with 15 bases in between. In its sample, this clonotype was seen many times. Its specificity is not known. The receptor's source is a man aged 18 to 30 who received the YFV17D yellow fever vaccine. Source: PBMCs, taken more than 35 days after the first yellow fever vaccination. The chain combines TRBV4-2 with TRBJ2-2, with D unclear. The CDR3 loop reads CASSQDVTFRSGELFF. The DNA for the CDR3 is TGTGCCAGCAGCCAAGATGTGACTTTCCGAAGCGGGGAGCTGTTTTTT.